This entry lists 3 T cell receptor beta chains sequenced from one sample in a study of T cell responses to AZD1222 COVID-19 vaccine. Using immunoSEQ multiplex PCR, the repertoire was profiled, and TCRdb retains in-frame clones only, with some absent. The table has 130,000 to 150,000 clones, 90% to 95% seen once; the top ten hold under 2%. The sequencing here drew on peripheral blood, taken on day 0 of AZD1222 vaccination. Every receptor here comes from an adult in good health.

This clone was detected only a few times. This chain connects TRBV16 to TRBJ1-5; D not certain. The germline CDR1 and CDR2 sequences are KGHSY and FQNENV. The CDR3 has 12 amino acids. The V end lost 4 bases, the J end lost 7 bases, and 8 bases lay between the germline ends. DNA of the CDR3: TGTGCCAGCAGCCCTTTAGGCCAGCCCCAGCATTTT. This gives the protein CASSPLGQPQHF.

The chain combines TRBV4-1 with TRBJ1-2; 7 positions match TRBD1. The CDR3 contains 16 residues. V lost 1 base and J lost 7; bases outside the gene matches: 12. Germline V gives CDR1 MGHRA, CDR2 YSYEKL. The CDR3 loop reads CASSQAQGQLMVGYTF. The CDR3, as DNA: TGCGCCAGCAGCCAAGCCCAGGGACAGTTAATGGTTGGCTACACCTTC.

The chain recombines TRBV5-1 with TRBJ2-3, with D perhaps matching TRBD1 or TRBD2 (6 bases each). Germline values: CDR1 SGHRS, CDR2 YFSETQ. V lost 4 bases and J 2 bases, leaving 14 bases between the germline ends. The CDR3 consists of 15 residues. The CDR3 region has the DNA TGCGCCAGCAGCACCCCTGGGGGGCCCACAGATACGCAGTATTTT. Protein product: CASSTPGGPTDTQYF.